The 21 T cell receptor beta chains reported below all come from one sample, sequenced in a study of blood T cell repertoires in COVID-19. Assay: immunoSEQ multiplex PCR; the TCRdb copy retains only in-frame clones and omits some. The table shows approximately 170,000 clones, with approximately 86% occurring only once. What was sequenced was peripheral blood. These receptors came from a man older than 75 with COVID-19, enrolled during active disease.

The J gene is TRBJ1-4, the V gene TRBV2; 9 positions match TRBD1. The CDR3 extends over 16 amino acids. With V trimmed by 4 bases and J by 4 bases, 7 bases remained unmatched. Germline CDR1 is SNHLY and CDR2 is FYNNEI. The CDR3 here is CASSATRDRVNEKLFF. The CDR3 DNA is TGTGCCAGCAGTGCGACCCGGGACAGGGTTAATGAAAAACTGTTTTTT.

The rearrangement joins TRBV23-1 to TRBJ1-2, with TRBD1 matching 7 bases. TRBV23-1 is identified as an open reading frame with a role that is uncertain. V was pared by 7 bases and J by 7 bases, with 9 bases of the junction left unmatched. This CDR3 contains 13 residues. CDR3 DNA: TGCGCCAGCACGGGGCAGGGGGTGGGTGGCTACACCTTC. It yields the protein CASTGQGVGGYTF.

The CDR3 coding sequence is TGCGCCAGCAGCTTGGGGACAGGGGGCCGGGAAGGCTATGGCTACACCTTC. This encodes CASSLGTGGREGYGYTF. V and J are TRBV5-1 and TRBJ1-2; 11 nucleotides agree with TRBD1. The length of the CDR3 is 17 residues. Germline V lookup: CDR1 SGHRS, CDR2 YFSETQ. With 0 bases clipped from V and 4 bases from J, the junction kept 8 bases outside the gene matches.

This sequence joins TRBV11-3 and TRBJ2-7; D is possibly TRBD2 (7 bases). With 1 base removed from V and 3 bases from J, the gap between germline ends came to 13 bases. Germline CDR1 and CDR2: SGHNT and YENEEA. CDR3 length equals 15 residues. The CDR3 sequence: CASSLGAGAYYEQYF. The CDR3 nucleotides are TGTGCCAGCAGCTTAGGGGCGGGGGCCTACTACGAGCAGTACTTC. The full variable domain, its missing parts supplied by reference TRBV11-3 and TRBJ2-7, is EAGVVQSPRYKIIEKKQPVAFWCNPISGHNTLYWYLQNLGQGPELLIRYENEEAVDDSQLPKDRFSAERLKGVDSTLKIQPAELGDSAVYLCASSLGAGAYYEQYFGPGTRLTVT.

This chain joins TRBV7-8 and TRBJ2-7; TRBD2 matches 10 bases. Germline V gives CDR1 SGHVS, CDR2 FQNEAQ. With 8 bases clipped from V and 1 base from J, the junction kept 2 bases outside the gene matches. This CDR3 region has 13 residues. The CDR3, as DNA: TGTGCCAGCGGGGGACTAGCGTCCTACGAGCAGTACTTC. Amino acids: CASGGLASYEQYF.

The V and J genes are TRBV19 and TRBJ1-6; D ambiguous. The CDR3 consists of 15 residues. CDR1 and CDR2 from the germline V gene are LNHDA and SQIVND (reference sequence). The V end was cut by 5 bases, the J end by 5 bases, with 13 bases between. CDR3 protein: CASSDEGADNSPLHF. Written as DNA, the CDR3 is TGTGCCAGTAGTGACGAGGGCGCAGATAATTCACCCCTCCACTTT.

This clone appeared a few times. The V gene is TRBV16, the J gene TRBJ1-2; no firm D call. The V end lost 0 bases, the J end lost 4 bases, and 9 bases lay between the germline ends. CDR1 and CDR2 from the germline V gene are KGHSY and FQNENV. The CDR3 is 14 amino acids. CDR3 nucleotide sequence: TGTGCCAGCAGCCAATCAACAGAAACCTATGGCTACACCTTC. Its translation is CASSQSTETYGYTF.

CDR3 nucleotide sequence: TGTGCCAGCAGTGAGACCGTCGGGAATCAGCCCCAGCATTTT. This translates into CASSETVGNQPQHF. The J gene is TRBJ1-5, the V gene TRBV6-1, with D unresolved. This CDR3 is built from 14 residues. The germline CDR1 and CDR2 sequences are MNHNS and SASEGT. V dropped 3 bases and J dropped 4 bases, with 10 bases sitting between them.

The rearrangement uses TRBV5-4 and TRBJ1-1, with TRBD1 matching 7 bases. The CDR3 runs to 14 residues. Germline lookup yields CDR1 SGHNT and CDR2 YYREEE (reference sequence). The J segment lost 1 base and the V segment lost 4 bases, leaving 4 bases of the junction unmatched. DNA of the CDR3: TGTGCCAGCAGCCGAGACAGGGCGAACACTGAAGCTTTCTTT. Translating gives CASSRDRANTEAFF.

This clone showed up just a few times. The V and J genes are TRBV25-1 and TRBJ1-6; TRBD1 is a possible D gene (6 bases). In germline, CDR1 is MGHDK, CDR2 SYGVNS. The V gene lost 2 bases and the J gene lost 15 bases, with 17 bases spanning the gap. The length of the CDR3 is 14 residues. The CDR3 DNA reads TGTGCCAGCAGTGAAGAGGGCCCAGGGGATCACCTCCACTTT. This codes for CASSEEGPGDHLHF.

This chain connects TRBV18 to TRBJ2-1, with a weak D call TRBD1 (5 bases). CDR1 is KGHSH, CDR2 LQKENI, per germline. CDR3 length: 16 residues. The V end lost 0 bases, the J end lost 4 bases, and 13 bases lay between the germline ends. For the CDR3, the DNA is TGTGCCAGCTCACCACCGCCAGGGTCGTTTTACAATGAGCAGTTCTTC. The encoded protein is CASSPPPGSFYNEQFF. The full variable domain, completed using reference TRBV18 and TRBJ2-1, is NAGVMQNPRHLVRRRGQEARLRCSPMKGHSHVYWYRQLPEEGLKFMVYLQKENIIDESGMPKERFSAEFPKEGPSILRIQQVVRGDSAAYFCASSPPPGSFYNEQFFGPGTRLTVL.

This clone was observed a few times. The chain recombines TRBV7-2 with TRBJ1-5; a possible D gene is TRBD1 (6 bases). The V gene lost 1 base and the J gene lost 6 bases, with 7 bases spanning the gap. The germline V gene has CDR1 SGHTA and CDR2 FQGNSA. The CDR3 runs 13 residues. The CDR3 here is CASSLEGVQPQHF. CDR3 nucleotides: TGTGCCAGCAGCTTAGAGGGGGTTCAGCCCCAGCATTTT.

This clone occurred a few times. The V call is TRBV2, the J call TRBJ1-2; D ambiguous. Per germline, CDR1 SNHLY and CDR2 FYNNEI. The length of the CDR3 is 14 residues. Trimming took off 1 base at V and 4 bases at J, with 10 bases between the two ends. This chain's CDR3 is CASSEVRHPYGYTF. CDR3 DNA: TGTGCCAGCAGTGAAGTACGACATCCCTATGGCTACACCTTC.

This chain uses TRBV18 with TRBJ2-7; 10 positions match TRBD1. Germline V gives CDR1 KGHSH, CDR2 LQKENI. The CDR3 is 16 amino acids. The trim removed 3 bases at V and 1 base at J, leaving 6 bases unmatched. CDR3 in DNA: TGTGCCAGCTCACCTGACAGGGGGCGAAGGTCCTACGAGCAGTACTTC. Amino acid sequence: CASSPDRGRRSYEQYF.

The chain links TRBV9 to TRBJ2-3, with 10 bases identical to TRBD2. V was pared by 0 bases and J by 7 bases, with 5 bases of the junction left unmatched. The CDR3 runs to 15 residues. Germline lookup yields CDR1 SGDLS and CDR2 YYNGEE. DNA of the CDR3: TGTGCCAGCAGCGTAGCAAGCGGGGGGGCAAATACGCAGTATTTT. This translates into CASSVASGGANTQYF.

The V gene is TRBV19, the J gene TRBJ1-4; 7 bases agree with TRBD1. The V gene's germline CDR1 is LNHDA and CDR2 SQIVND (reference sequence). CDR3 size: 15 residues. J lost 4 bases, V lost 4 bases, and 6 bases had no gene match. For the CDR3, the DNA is TGTGCCAGTAGTACCAGGGACAGTTATAATGAAAAACTGTTTTTT. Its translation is CASSTRDSYNEKLFF.

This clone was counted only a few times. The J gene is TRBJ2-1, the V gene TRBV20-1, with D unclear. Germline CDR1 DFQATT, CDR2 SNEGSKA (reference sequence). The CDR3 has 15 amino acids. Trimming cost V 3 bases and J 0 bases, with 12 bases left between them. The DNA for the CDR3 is TGCAGTGCTAGTCCTCTTGCTAGCTCCTACAATGAGCAGTTCTTC. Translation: CSASPLASSYNEQFF.

CDR3: CASSSSGTRGNTQYF. CDR3 bases: TGTGCCAGTAGTTCCTCCGGGACTAGGGGAAATACGCAGTATTTT. V and J are TRBV19 and TRBJ2-3; 8 nucleotides align to TRBD2. This CDR3 is 15 amino acids long. The V gene end was trimmed by 5 bases and the J gene end by 7 bases; junction bases not matched to a gene: 11. CDR1 and CDR2 (germline): LNHDA, SQIVND (reference sequence).

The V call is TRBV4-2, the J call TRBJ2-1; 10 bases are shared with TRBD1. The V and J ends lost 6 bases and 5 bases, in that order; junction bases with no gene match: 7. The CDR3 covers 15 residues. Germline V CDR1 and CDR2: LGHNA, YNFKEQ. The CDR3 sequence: CASSLGQGGNNEQFF. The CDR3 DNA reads TGTGCCAGCAGTCTAGGACAGGGGGGGAACAATGAGCAGTTCTTC.

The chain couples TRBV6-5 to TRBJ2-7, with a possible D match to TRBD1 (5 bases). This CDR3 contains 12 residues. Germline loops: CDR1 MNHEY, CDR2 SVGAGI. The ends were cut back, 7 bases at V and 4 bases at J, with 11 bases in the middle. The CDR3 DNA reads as TGTGCCAGCAAAGGGGCATGGTACGAGCAGTACTTC. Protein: CASKGAWYEQYF.

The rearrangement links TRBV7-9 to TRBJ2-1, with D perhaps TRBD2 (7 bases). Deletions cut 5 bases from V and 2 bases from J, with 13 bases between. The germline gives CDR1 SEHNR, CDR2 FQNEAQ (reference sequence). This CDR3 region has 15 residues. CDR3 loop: CASSPRGAAYNEQFF. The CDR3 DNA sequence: TGTGCCAGCAGCCCCCGGGGGGCTGCCTACAATGAGCAGTTCTTC.